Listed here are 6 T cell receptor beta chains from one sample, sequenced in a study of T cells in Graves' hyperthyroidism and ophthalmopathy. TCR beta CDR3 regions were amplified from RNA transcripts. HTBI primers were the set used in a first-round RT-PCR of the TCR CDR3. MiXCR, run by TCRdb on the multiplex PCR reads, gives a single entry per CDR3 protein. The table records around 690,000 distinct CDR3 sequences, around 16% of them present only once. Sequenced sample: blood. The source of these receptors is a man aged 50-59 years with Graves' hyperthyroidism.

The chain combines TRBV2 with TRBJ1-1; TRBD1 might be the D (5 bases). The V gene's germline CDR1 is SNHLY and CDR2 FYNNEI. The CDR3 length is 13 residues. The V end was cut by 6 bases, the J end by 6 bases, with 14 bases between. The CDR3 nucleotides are TGTGCCAGCAGCGTGACCCGGGGGGCTGAAGCTTTCTTT. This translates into CASSVTRGAEAFF.

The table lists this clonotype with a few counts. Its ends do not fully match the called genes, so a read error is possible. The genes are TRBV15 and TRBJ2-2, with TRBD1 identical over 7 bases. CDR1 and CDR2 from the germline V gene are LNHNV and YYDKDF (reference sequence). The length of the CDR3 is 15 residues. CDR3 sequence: CATRRERTGSGELFF. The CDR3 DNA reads TGTGCCACCAGGAGAGAGCGGACAGGTTCCGGGGAGCTGTTTTTT.

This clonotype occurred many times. The CDR3 coding sequence is TGTGCCATCAGCTCGGGGGGCTATGGCTACACCTTC. Translating it yields CAISSGGYGYTF. The chain employs TRBV10-3 and TRBJ1-2; TRBD1 is a possible D gene (5 bases). CDR1 and CDR2 (germline): ENHRY, SYGVKD. The CDR3 covers 12 residues. Trimming left V 6 bases short and J 4 bases short, with 9 bases between.

The CDR3 loop is CASSLSRSRYNEQFF. The DNA for the CDR3 is TGTGCCAGCAGTTTATCCAGGAGCAGGTACAATGAGCAGTTCTTC. The chain employs TRBV12-3 or TRBV12-4 and TRBJ2-1; D ambiguous. The CDR3 sequence is 15 residues long. V lost 2 bases and J 4 bases, leaving 12 bases between the germline ends.

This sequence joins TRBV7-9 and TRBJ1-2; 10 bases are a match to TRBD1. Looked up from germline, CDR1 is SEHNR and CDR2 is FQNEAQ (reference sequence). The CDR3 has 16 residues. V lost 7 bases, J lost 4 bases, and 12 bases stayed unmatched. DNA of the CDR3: TGTGCCAGCACCCTCGAAGGGACAGGGGTTTCCTATGGCTACACCTTC. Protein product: CASTLEGTGVSYGYTF.

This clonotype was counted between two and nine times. CDR3 bases: TGCGCCAGCAGTGAGAAGCCGGACCCTAGCACAGATACGCAGTATTTT. Amino acid sequence: CASSEKPDPSTDTQYF. The V and J genes are TRBV10-1 and TRBJ2-3, with D hard to call. The CDR3 loop spans 16 amino acids. The V gene lost 2 bases and the J gene lost 0 bases, with 12 bases spanning the gap. Per germline, CDR1 WNHNN and CDR2 SYGVQD (reference sequence).